This T cell receptor (beta chain) came from a study of OX40 agonist ivuxolimab in advanced cancers. Study-wide context: With ivuxolimab, an agonistic anti-OX40 (CD134) antibody, patients were treated. Three patients showed partial responses: one hepatocellular carcinoma and two cutaneous melanoma cases. Study observations and caveats: The average count of expanded clones was higher among CD8+ T cells than among CD4+.

The CDR3 spans 14 residues. The V segment lost 2 bases and the J segment 0 bases; nucleotides outside the gene matches: 0. Per the germline V gene, CDR1 is LGHNA and CDR2 is YNFKEQ. Excluded were patients having autoimmune disease history or systemic immunosuppression. Sequenced by immunoSEQ multiplex PCR; TCRdb stores in-frame clones only, minus some. The repertoire holds some 13,000 clones, 93% seen once, with 22% in the top ten. As regards this clone: As yet, its antigen is unknown.

This rearrangement joins TRBV4-2 to TRBJ2-7, with 8 positions matching TRBD2. The sequencing here drew on CD4+ or CD8+ T cells sorted from blood, taken in a trial of the OX40 agonist ivuxolimab. The TCR was taken from an adult with an advanced solid tumor such as melanoma, head and neck, liver or kidney cancer. This CDR3 reads CASSQTSGSYEQYF. The CDR3 coding sequence is TGTGCCAGCAGCCAAACTAGCGGCTCCTACGAGCAGTACTTC.